The source of this T cell receptor (beta chain) is a study of shared clonotypes between healthy human individuals. Study-level information: Contributing individuals were a couple of females and a few males aged 18 to 49. Whole-study results and caveats: Only blood samples were collected, and tissue repertoires likely differ.

Trimming stripped 2 bases from V and 7 bases from J, with 12 bases between. The length of the CDR3 is 14 residues. Germline CDR1 is KGHSH and CDR2 is LQKENI. As concerns this clone: Antigen specificity is unknown.

The assay was immunoSEQ multiplex PCR, and TCRdb's table has in-frame clones only and misses some. The sample records 850,000 to 1,200,000 clones, about 75% being singletons. The V and J genes are TRBV18 and TRBJ2-1; D possibly corresponds to TRBD2 (5 bases). Sequencing input: memory CD4+ T cells sorted from blood. Indicated subset: CD45RA-negative fraction. The sequence derives from a man younger than 35 in good health. The CDR3 spells CASSPASYGNEQFF. The CDR3 DNA sequence: TGTGCCAGCTCACCAGCTAGCTATGGTAATGAGCAGTTCTTC.